These 26 T cell receptor beta chains were sequenced from one sample in a study of blood T cell repertoires in COVID-19. Some clones are missing from TCRdb's copy, which holds only in-frame ones; the method was immunoSEQ multiplex PCR. The sample contains under 300,000 clones, 86% of which appear only once. Input material: peripheral blood. The receptors originated from a woman between 25 and 40 years old with COVID-19, enrolled during active disease.

The V call is TRBV12-3 or TRBV12-4, the J call TRBJ1-5; no firm D call. Between the trimmed V and J ends, which lost 5 bases and 4 bases, there was a span of 9 bases. This CDR3 is 13 amino acids long. The CDR3 nucleotides read TGTGCCAGCAGTCCACGGGTAAATCAGCCCCAGCATTTT. Protein product: CASSPRVNQPQHF.

Here the CDR3 DNA reads TGCGCCAGCAGCACAGGGACAGCCGGGGGCTATGGCTACACCTTC. Translated: CASSTGTAGGYGYTF. The V call is TRBV5-1, the J call TRBJ1-2; 7 nucleotides match TRBD1. Looked up from germline, CDR1 is SGHRS and CDR2 is YFSETQ. The CDR3 covers 15 residues. The V gene end was trimmed by 4 bases and the J gene end by 4 bases; junction bases not matched to a gene: 10.

The chain has TRBV19 and TRBJ2-2; possible D gene TRBD2, 6 bases. Germline V lookup: CDR1 LNHDA, CDR2 SQIVND (reference sequence). This CDR3 has 15 amino acids. V lost 5 bases and J lost 7, with 17 bases in between. The CDR3 coding sequence is TGTGCCAGTAGTGACCGTGGGGCGGGGCACGGGGAGCTGTTTTTT. Translating it yields CASSDRGAGHGELFF.

The chain employs TRBV28 and TRBJ2-3; maybe TRBD2 (7 bases). This CDR3 has 13 residues. CDR1 MDHEN and CDR2 SYDVKM come from the germline V gene. The CDR3 nucleotides are TGTACGACGGGGGGCTATGATTCAGATACGCAGTATTTT. This encodes CTTGGYDSDTQYF. Using reference TRBV28 and TRBJ2-3 for the parts outside the CDR3, the full variable domain is DVKVTQSSRYLVKRTGEKVFLECVQDMDHENMFWYRQDPGLGLRLIYFSYDVKMKEKGDIPEGYSVSREKKERFSLILESASTNQTSMYLCTTGGYDSDTQYFGPGTRLTVL.

The genes are TRBV6-5 and TRBJ1-2, with a tentative D call TRBD1 (5 bases). The CDR3 loop spans 15 amino acids. The germline gives CDR1 MNHEY, CDR2 SVGAGI. V was shortened by 6 bases and J by 7 bases, with 21 bases between the two germline ends. The CDR3 here is CASSLKGQGIRGYTF. The CDR3 region has the DNA TGTGCCAGCAGCCTGAAAGGGCAGGGAATTCGTGGCTACACCTTC.

The rearrangement uses TRBV27 and TRBJ2-5, with D possibly TRBD1 on 6 matching bases. CDR1 MNHEY and CDR2 SMNVEV come from the germline V gene (reference sequence). CDR3 length: 15 residues. V was shortened by 5 bases and J by 3 bases, with 16 bases between the two germline ends. The CDR3 region has the DNA TGTGCCAGCAGTCGCTCGACAGGTCTGAAAGAGACCCAGTACTTC. It is translated as CASSRSTGLKETQYF.

This clone was recorded a few times. This chain links TRBV7-9 with TRBJ2-7, with D possibly TRBD1 on 5 matching bases. Germline V lookup: CDR1 SEHNR, CDR2 FQNEAQ (reference sequence). This CDR3 has 16 amino acids. Trimming shortened V by 4 bases and J by 6 bases, and 22 bases separated the two germline ends. As DNA, the CDR3 is TGTGCCAGCAGCTCCTCCCGGGCAGGGTCCCTGATCGAGCAGTACTTC. The encoded protein is CASSSSRAGSLIEQYF.

The genes are TRBV5-1 and TRBJ2-3; TRBD2 agrees at 11 bases. Germline CDR1 and CDR2: SGHRS and YFSETQ. V trimming: 4 bases; J trimming: 5 bases; junction bases outside the gene matches: 15. The CDR3 totals 18 residues. The CDR3 DNA sequence: TGCGCCAGCAGCCCACCCGGGACTAGCGGACCCGCGGGAGATACGCAGTATTTT. Residues: CASSPPGTSGPAGDTQYF.

This chain joins TRBV27 and TRBJ2-3; maybe TRBD2 (5 bases). CDR3 length: 15 amino acids. The germline V and J ends were trimmed by 10 bases and 3 bases, with 20 bases remaining between them. Germline lookup yields CDR1 MNHEY and CDR2 SMNVEV (reference sequence). The CDR3 is CATGKRTKFTDTQYF. Written as DNA, the CDR3 is TGTGCCACCGGGAAAAGAACAAAATTTACAGATACGCAGTATTTT.

This rearrangement joins TRBV11-2 to TRBJ1-1; D remains unclear. V dropped 4 bases and J dropped 4 bases, with 25 bases sitting between them. The germline V gene has CDR1 SGHAT and CDR2 FQNNGV. This CDR3 has 18 amino acids. For the CDR3, the DNA is TGTGCCAGCAGCTCCTTCACTGACAATAATGAAGACGGCACTGAAGCTTTCTTT. This sequence encodes CASSSFTDNNEDGTEAFF. The full variable domain, rest sourced from reference TRBV11-2 and TRBJ1-1, is EAGVAQSPRYKIIEKRQSVAFWCNPISGHATLYWYQQILGQGPKLLIQFQNNGVVDDSQLPKDRFSAERLKGVDSTLKIQPAKLEDSAVYLCASSSFTDNNEDGTEAFFGQGTRLTVV.

The V call is TRBV6-6, the J call TRBJ1-2; TRBD1 might be the D (6 bases). CDR3 length: 12 amino acids. The germline V and J ends were trimmed by 8 bases and 8 bases, with 15 bases remaining between them. Per germline, CDR1 MNHNY and CDR2 SVGAGI (reference sequence). CDR3 nucleotides: TGTGCCAGCTTTCGGGGGGCGTCGGGCTACACCTTC. Translating gives CASFRGASGYTF.

The rearrangement links TRBV5-1 to TRBJ2-7; 7 positions match TRBD1. The CDR3 totals 15 residues. Germline values: CDR1 SGHRS, CDR2 YFSETQ. After removal of 4 bases from V and 2 bases from J, the junction contained 9 bases not matched to a gene. This chain's CDR3 is CASSILQGKAYEQYF. The CDR3 DNA reads TGCGCCAGCAGCATACTACAGGGGAAAGCCTACGAGCAGTACTTC.

This sequence joins TRBV4-1 and TRBJ2-1; tentatively, D is TRBD2 (7 bases). This CDR3 has 13 amino acids. V was pared by 5 bases and J by 6 bases, with 11 bases between. The V gene's germline CDR1 is MGHRA and CDR2 YSYEKL. As DNA, the CDR3 is TGCGCCAGCAGCGGGGGGGCCCCCAATGAGCAGTTCTTC. This gives the protein CASSGGAPNEQFF.

The chain carries TRBV28 and TRBJ2-5; TRBD2 agrees at 9 bases. Looked up from germline, CDR1 is MDHEN and CDR2 is SYDVKM. The CDR3 runs to 14 residues. With 3 bases clipped from V and 4 bases from J, the junction kept 3 bases outside the gene matches. CDR3 in amino acids: CASSFKAGGETQYF. The CDR3, as DNA: TGTGCCAGCAGTTTTAAAGCGGGGGGAGAGACCCAGTACTTC.

The chain couples TRBV7-9 to TRBJ1-2, with no clear D. The CDR3 is 12 amino acids. The V end was cut by 3 bases, the J end by 6 bases, with 8 bases between. Germline V lookup: CDR1 SEHNR, CDR2 FQNEAQ (reference sequence). The CDR3 protein is CASSFGTNGYTF. Here the CDR3 DNA reads TGTGCCAGCAGCTTTGGCACGAATGGCTACACCTTC.

CDR3 loop: CASSYSGGHHNSPLHF. The CDR3 coding sequence is TGTGCCAGCAGTTACTCGGGCGGACACCATAATTCACCCCTCCACTTT. This sequence joins TRBV6-5 and TRBJ1-6, with D tentatively TRBD1 (5 bases). The CDR3 sequence is 16 residues long. Germline V gives CDR1 MNHEY, CDR2 SVGAGI. Trimming shortened V by 0 bases and J by 5 bases, and 11 bases separated the two germline ends.

This clone was recorded a few times. The V gene is TRBV10-1, the J gene TRBJ1-4; D remains ambiguous. V shed 9 bases and J shed 0 bases, with 20 bases lying between them. Germline lookup yields CDR1 WNHNN and CDR2 SYGVQD (reference sequence). The CDR3 loop spans 17 amino acids. The CDR3 loop is CASLLMEEGATNEKLFF. The CDR3, as DNA: TGCGCCAGTCTACTAATGGAAGAAGGAGCAACTAATGAAAAACTGTTTTTT.

CDR3 nucleotides: TGCGCCAGCAGCTCCCTTACAGGGGGCGAGGGAAACTATGGCTACACCTTC. It is translated as CASSSLTGGEGNYGYTF. This chain uses TRBV5-1 with TRBJ1-2; TRBD1 matches at 9 bases. Germline V gene lookup returns CDR1 SGHRS and CDR2 YFSETQ. The CDR3 contains 17 residues. Losses at the gene ends were 3 bases for V and 2 bases for J; bases not matched to a gene: 11.

The chain combines TRBV12-3 or TRBV12-4 with TRBJ2-5; D might be TRBD1 (6 bases). This CDR3 spans 12 amino acids. V dropped 6 bases and J dropped 11 bases, with 16 bases sitting between them. CDR3 region: CASSSNGQKQYF. CDR3 in DNA: TGTGCCAGCAGCTCGAATGGACAGAAGCAGTACTTC.

This chain uses TRBV4-1 with TRBJ2-5; 11 nucleotides match TRBD2. This CDR3 region has 15 residues. Losses at the gene ends were 4 bases for V and 5 bases for J; bases not matched to a gene: 6. CDR1 MGHRA and CDR2 YSYEKL come from the germline V gene. CDR3 region: CASSLAGGPMETQYF. The CDR3 nucleotides are TGCGCCAGCAGCCTAGCGGGGGGGCCCATGGAGACCCAGTACTTC.

V and J are TRBV15 and TRBJ2-1; maybe TRBD1 (5 bases). The CDR3 spans 16 residues. Trimming removed 0 bases from V and 8 bases from J, with 17 bases in between. Germline values: CDR1 LNHNV, CDR2 YYDKDF (reference sequence). CDR3 nucleotides: TGTGCCACCAGCAGAGAGAAGGGGCAGGGCCGGGATGAGCAGTTCTTC. Translation: CATSREKGQGRDEQFF.

The CDR3 is CASILNPTNTGELFF. The CDR3 DNA reads TGTGCCAGCATCCTCAACCCTACGAACACCGGGGAGCTGTTTTTT. V and J are TRBV2 and TRBJ2-2; D unresolved. Germline CDR1 is SNHLY and CDR2 is FYNNEI. The CDR3 covers 15 residues. The V end lost 7 bases, the J end lost 0 bases, and 12 bases lay between the germline ends. The whole variable domain, remainder taken from reference TRBV2 and TRBJ2-2, is EPEVTQTPSHQVTQMGQEVILRCVPISNHLYFYWYRQILGQKVEFLVSFYNNEISEKSEIFDDQFSVERPDGSNFTLKIRSTKLEDSAMYFCASILNPTNTGELFFGEGSRLTVL.

This clone was picked up one time. This rearrangement joins TRBV7-9 to TRBJ1-3, with D perhaps TRBD1 (5 bases). V was pared by 3 bases and J by 0 bases, with 9 bases between. In germline, CDR1 is SEHNR, CDR2 FQNEAQ (reference sequence). The CDR3 is 15 amino acids. CDR3 sequence: CASSFTGDSGNTIYF. The CDR3 region has the DNA TGTGCCAGCAGCTTTACGGGGGACTCTGGAAACACCATATATTTT.

V and J are TRBV29-1 and TRBJ2-5, with D tentatively TRBD1 or TRBD2 (6 bases each). The V and J ends lost 6 bases and 7 bases respectively, with 12 bases between them. The CDR3 has 11 residues. CDR1 is SQVTM, CDR2 ANQGSEA, per germline. The CDR3 nucleotides are TGCAGCGTGGGCGGAGGGGGGACCCAGTACTTC. It codes for CSVGGGGTQYF.

The J gene is TRBJ1-1, the V gene TRBV7-9; a possible D gene is TRBD1 (5 bases). V lost 5 bases and J lost 5, with 15 bases in between. The CDR3 runs 14 residues. Germline CDR1 reads SEHNR; CDR2 reads FQNEAQ (reference sequence). Here the CDR3 reads CASSQMGLATEAFF. The CDR3 nucleotides read TGTGCCAGCAGCCAGATGGGGCTGGCGACTGAAGCTTTCTTT.

The chain uses TRBV11-2 and TRBJ2-3; 12 nucleotides match TRBD2. CDR3 length: 17 amino acids. The germline V gene has CDR1 SGHAT and CDR2 FQNNGV. J was trimmed by 2 bases and V by 5 bases; bases with no gene match: 8. The chain's CDR3 is CASSVTGTSGLTDTQYF. The CDR3 coding sequence is TGTGCCAGCAGCGTCACCGGGACTAGCGGGCTCACAGATACGCAGTATTTT.